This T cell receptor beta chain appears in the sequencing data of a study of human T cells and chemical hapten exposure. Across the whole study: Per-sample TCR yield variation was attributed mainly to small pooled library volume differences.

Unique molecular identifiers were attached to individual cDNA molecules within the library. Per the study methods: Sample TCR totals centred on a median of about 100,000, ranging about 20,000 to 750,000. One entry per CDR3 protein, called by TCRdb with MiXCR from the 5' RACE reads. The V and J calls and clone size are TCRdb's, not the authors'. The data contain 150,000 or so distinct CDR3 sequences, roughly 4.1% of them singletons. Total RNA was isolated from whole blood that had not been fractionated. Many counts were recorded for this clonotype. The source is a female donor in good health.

CDR3 residues: CASSYRGAIFNEQFF. The CDR3 DNA sequence: TGTGCCAGCAGTTACCGGGGGGCAATCTTTAATGAGCAGTTCTTC. The chain joins TRBV6-2 or TRBV6-3 to TRBJ2-1; D possibly corresponds to TRBD2 (7 bases). In germline, CDR1 is MNHEY, CDR2 SVGEGT. Trimming pared 2 bases from V and 7 bases from J, leaving 15 bases between. The length of the CDR3 is 15 residues.